A single sample is the source of the 8 T cell receptor beta chains below, sequenced in a study of cytomegalovirus exposure and HLA in healthy donors. It was with 60 Vbeta and 13 Jbeta primers that the PCR ran. Measured with immunoSEQ multiplex PCR; TCRdb has only the in-frame clones, and not every one. The profile shows about 150,000 clones, around 75% of them singletons. The sequenced material came from PBMCs. These receptor sequences come from a woman aged 18-29 years in good health and CMV-seronegative.

The gene calls are TRBV27 and TRBJ2-1; 9 nucleotides match TRBD1. CDR1 MNHEY and CDR2 SMNVEV come from the germline V gene (reference sequence). V lost 2 bases, J lost 6 bases, and 11 bases stayed unmatched. The CDR3 totals 17 residues. This CDR3 is CASSLRVPGQGSNEQFF. The CDR3 bases are TGTGCCAGCAGTTTAAGGGTGCCGGGACAGGGATCCAATGAGCAGTTCTTC.

This clone was seen a handful of times. The chain recombines TRBV6-4 with TRBJ1-1; D is perhaps TRBD1 (5 bases). Germline CDR1 and CDR2: MRHNA and SNTAGT. Trimming removed 5 bases from V and 2 bases from J, with 9 bases in between. The CDR3 sequence is 13 residues long. The CDR3 coding sequence is TGTGCCAGCAGTTCCGGGACTAACACTGAAGCTTTCTTT. Translating gives CASSSGTNTEAFF.

The gene calls are TRBV7-2 and TRBJ1-2; possibly TRBD1 for D (6 bases). The V end lost 4 bases, the J end lost 5 bases, and 17 bases lay between the germline ends. From germline, CDR1 is SGHTA and CDR2 FQGNSA. The CDR3 runs 15 residues. The CDR3 here is CASSSRQEHQYGYTF. The DNA for the CDR3 is TGTGCCAGCAGCTCGAGACAGGAGCACCAATATGGCTACACCTTC.

The chain's CDR3 is CASSLARTSGGAAGELFF. As DNA, the CDR3 is TGCGCCAGCAGCCTAGCACGAACTAGCGGGGGGGCTGCCGGGGAGCTGTTTTTT. The chain couples TRBV4-3 to TRBJ2-2; 13 bases are shared with TRBD2. The CDR3 has 18 amino acids. Germline V gene data show CDR1 as LGHNA and CDR2 as YSLEER. V lost 4 bases to trimming and J lost 6 bases; unmatched junction nucleotides: 11.

In its sample, this clone was seen once. The chain recombines TRBV4-2 with TRBJ2-1, with D possibly TRBD2 on 5 matching bases. The germline V gene encodes CDR1 LGHNA and CDR2 YNFKEQ. Trimming shortened V by 1 base and J by 3 bases, and 16 bases separated the two germline ends. The CDR3 has 17 amino acids. This CDR3 reads CASSQGAWLADYNEQFF. CDR3 in DNA: TGTGCCAGCAGCCAAGGAGCTTGGCTAGCAGACTACAATGAGCAGTTCTTC.

This sequence joins TRBV15 and TRBJ1-5, with 7 bases identical to TRBD1. There are 18 residues in the CDR3. Looked up from germline, CDR1 is LNHNV and CDR2 is YYDKDF (reference sequence). V was pared by 0 bases and J by 0 bases, with 8 bases of the junction left unmatched. The CDR3 sequence: CATSRDQGTVNSNQPQHF. CDR3 DNA: TGTGCCACCAGCAGAGATCAAGGGACAGTCAATAGCAATCAGCCCCAGCATTTT.

The chain employs TRBV6-5 and TRBJ2-3; 15 bases line up with TRBD2. Germline V gene lookup returns CDR1 MNHEY and CDR2 SVGAGI. J was trimmed by 5 bases and V by 4 bases; bases with no gene match: 4. CDR3 length: 16 amino acids. The CDR3 spells CASSSGLAGGVDTQYF. Here the CDR3 DNA reads TGTGCCAGCAGTTCGGGACTAGCGGGAGGAGTAGATACGCAGTATTTT.

The gene calls are TRBV7-3 and TRBJ2-2; 10 nucleotides line up with TRBD2. Germline trimming cut 2 bases from V and 1 base from J; bases unmatched to any gene: 16. The CDR3 length is 21 residues. Per germline, CDR1 SGHTA and CDR2 FQGTGA. The CDR3 region is CASSLLPLRGAGGLNTGELFF. In nucleotides, the CDR3 is TGTGCCAGCAGCTTATTGCCCCTTCGGGGAGCGGGGGGGCTGAACACCGGGGAGCTGTTTTTT.